This is a list of T cell receptor beta chains from one sample in a study of graft-versus-host responses after intestinal transplantation. Clones were read by immunoSEQ multiplex PCR, and TCRdb kept only the in-frame ones, dropping some. The sample holds about 99,000 clones; roughly 87% are singletons and the top ten take about 0.9%. Their recognized antigens are unknown. Material: unstimulated CD4+ T cells sorted from spleen or lymph node cells, obtained before intestinal transplant. These receptors all come from a human donor who received an intestinal transplant. The CDR3 runs from the conserved cysteine through the conserved F or W. Fields, in order: CDR3 protein, CDR3 DNA, J gene, clone size, D gene, V gene. A D gene is named only where the DNA matches it firmly. Clone size appears in some rows only: once, few, many, or a class for an expanded clone.

CDR3aa: CSPFHGAAEGYTF
CDR3nt: TGCAGCCCCTTCCACGGGGCAGCTGAGGGCTACACCTTC
j_gene: TRBJ1-2
abundance: .
d_gene: .
v_gene: TRBV29-1

CDR3aa: CASSWKDYLQGYTF
CDR3nt: TGTGCCAGCAGCTGGAAGGACTACCTACAAGGCTACACCTTC
j_gene: TRBJ1-2
abundance: .
d_gene: .
v_gene: TRBV5-6

CDR3aa: CASSLQTGRETQYF
CDR3nt: TGTGCCAGCAGCTTGCAGACAGGGAGGGAGACCCAGTACTTC
j_gene: TRBJ2-5
abundance: .
d_gene: .
v_gene: TRBV7-6

CDR3aa: CAWSVGLPQETQYF
CDR3nt: TGTGCCTGGAGTGTAGGGCTACCTCAAGAGACCCAGTACTTC
j_gene: TRBJ2-5
abundance: .
d_gene: .
v_gene: TRBV30

CDR3aa: CASSSGGLPLEQYF
CDR3nt: TGTGCCAGCAGTTCCGGGGGGCTCCCCTTGGAGCAGTACTTC
j_gene: TRBJ2-7
abundance: .
d_gene: .
v_gene: TRBV27

CDR3aa: CASGPGFRDSEQYF
CDR3nt: TGTGCCAGCGGCCCGGGGTTCAGAGATTCCGAGCAGTACTTC
j_gene: TRBJ2-7
abundance: .
d_gene: .
v_gene: TRBV6-1

CDR3aa: CSATIGRIQYF
CDR3nt: TGCAGTGCCACTATAGGCCGCATTCAGTACTTC
j_gene: TRBJ2-4
abundance: .
d_gene: .
v_gene: TRBV20-1

CDR3aa: CASSNGEGDTEAFF
CDR3nt: TGCGCCAGCAGTAATGGGGAGGGGGACACTGAAGCTTTCTTT
j_gene: TRBJ1-1
abundance: few
d_gene: .
v_gene: TRBV5-1

CDR3aa: CASSSKTGFSYEQYF
CDR3nt: TGTGCCAGCAGCTCCAAGACAGGGTTCTCCTACGAGCAGTACTTC
j_gene: TRBJ2-7
abundance: .
d_gene: TRBD1
v_gene: TRBV11-1

CDR3aa: CASRGQGDGELFF
CDR3nt: TGTGCCAGCAGGGGACAGGGGGACGGGGAGCTGTTTTTT
j_gene: TRBJ2-2
abundance: .
d_gene: TRBD1
v_gene: TRBV2

CDR3aa: CASSRRNYPGSLSGNTIYF
CDR3nt: TGTGCCAGCAGCCGTCGGAATTATCCAGGGTCCCTCTCTGGAAACACCATATATTTT
j_gene: TRBJ1-3
abundance: .
d_gene: .
v_gene: TRBV5-5

CDR3aa: CASSSRQGNYGYTF
CDR3nt: TGTGCCAGCAGCTCGAGACAGGGTAACTATGGCTACACCTTC
j_gene: TRBJ1-2
abundance: .
d_gene: TRBD1
v_gene: TRBV5-4

CDR3aa: CASSYGAGRTDTQYF
CDR3nt: TGTGCCAGCAGTTACGGGGCAGGACGCACAGATACGCAGTATTTT
j_gene: TRBJ2-3
abundance: .
d_gene: .
v_gene: TRBV6-5

CDR3aa: CATSRVRAPTDTQYF
CDR3nt: TGTGCCACCAGCAGAGTCAGGGCACCCACAGATACGCAGTATTTT
j_gene: TRBJ2-3
abundance: .
d_gene: .
v_gene: TRBV15